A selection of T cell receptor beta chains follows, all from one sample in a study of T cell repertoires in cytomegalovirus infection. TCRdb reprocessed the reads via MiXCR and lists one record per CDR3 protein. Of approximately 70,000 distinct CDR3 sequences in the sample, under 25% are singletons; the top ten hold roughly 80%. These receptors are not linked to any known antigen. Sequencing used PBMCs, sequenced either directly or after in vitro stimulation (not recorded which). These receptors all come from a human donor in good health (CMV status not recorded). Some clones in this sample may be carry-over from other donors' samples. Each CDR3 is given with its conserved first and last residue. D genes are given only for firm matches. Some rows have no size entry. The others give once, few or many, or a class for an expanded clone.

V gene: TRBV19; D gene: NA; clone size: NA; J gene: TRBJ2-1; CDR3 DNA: TGTGCCAGTAGTATGGGCAGGACCGCGGACAATGAGCAGTTCTTC; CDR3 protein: CASSMGRTADNEQFF
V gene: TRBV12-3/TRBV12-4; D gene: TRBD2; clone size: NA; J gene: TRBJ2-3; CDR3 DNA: TGTGCCAGCAGTCCCGGGACTAGCGGGAGGGACCACCCTAAGCATACGCAGTATTTT; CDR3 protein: CASSPGTSGRDHPKHTQYF
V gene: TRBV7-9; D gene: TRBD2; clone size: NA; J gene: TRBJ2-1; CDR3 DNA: TGTGCCAGCGATCTCCTACTAGCGGGAAGCTACAATGAGCAGTTCTTC; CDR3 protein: CASDLLLAGSYNEQFF
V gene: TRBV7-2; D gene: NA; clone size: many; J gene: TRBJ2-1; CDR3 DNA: TGTGCCAGCAGCTTCGGTCTGGAGAACTACAATGAGCAGTTCTTC; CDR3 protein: CASSFGLENYNEQFF
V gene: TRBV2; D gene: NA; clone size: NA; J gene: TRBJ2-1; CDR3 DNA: TGTGCCAGCAGTGAAGATCCCCTTGGCAATGAGCAGTTCTTC; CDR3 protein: CASSEDPLGNEQFF
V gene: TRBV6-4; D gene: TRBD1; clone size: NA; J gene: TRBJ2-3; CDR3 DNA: TGTGCCAGCAGTGACTCAGAGGGGGCCGCAGATACGCAGTATTTT; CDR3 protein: CASSDSEGAADTQYF
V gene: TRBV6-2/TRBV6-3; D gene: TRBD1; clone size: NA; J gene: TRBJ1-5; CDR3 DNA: TGTGCCGCCACCAACATGGGACAGGGTAATCAGCCCCAGCATTTT; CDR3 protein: CAATNMGQGNQPQHF
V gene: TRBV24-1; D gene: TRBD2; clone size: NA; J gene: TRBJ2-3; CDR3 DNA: TGTGCCACCAGTGATTCGGGACTAGCGGCAAGCACAGATACGCAGTATTTT; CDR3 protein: CATSDSGLAASTDTQYF
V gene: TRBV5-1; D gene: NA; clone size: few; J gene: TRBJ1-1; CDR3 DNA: TGCGCCAGCAGCCTGTCCTCAGGGGTCGTCCCTGAAGCTTTCTTT; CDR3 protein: CASSLSSGVVPEAFF
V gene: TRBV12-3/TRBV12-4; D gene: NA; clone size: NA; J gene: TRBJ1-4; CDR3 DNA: TGTGCCAGCAGTTTAACTGGAGGAGGTAATGAAAAACTGTTTTTT; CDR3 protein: CASSLTGGGNEKLFF